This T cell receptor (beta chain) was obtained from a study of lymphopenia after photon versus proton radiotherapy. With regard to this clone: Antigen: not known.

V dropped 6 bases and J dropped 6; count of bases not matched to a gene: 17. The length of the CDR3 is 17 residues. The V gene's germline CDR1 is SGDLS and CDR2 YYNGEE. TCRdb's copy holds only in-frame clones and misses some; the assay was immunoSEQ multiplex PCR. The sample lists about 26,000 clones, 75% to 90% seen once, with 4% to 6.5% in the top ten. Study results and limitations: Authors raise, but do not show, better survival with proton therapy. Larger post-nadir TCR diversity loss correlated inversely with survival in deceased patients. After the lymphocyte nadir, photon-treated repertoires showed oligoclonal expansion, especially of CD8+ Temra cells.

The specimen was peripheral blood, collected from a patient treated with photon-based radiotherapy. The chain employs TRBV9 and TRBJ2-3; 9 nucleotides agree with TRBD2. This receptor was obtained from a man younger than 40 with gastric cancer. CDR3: CASTLTPAGGGEDTQYF. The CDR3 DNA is TGTGCCAGCACCCTCACCCCGGCGGGAGGGGGGGAGGATACGCAGTATTTT.